This T cell receptor (beta chain) was sequenced in a study of T-cell memory formation after mild COVID-19. About the research overall: Most TCR clusters belonged to a single donor.

Study-level results: Contracting CD4+ clones were located mainly in CM and EM, and CD8+ clones in EMRA. Day 37-peaking second-wave clones had unconfirmed SARS-CoV-2 specificity.

Trimming removed 4 bases from V and 1 base from J; junction bases left unmatched: 12. The CDR3 has 17 amino acids. Germline CDR1 and CDR2: SGHAT and FQNNGV. Via MiXCR, TCRdb re-called the 5' RACE reads, giving one row per CDR3 protein. The sample includes thousands of distinct CDR3 sequences, around a quarter of them seen just once. Points on this clonotype: Its antigen is still unknown.

This TCR derives from an adult who had mild COVID-19 (a few samples of this study predate the infection). Cell type and time point are not known. The chain has TRBV11-2 and TRBJ1-1, with 7 bases lining up with TRBD1. The specimen was PBMCs or a T cell subset sorted from them (not recorded which). The CDR3 DNA is TGTGCCAGCAGCTCCCCAGGGGGTACGGCAAGGAACACTGAAGCTTTCTTT. This encodes CASSSPGGTARNTEAFF.